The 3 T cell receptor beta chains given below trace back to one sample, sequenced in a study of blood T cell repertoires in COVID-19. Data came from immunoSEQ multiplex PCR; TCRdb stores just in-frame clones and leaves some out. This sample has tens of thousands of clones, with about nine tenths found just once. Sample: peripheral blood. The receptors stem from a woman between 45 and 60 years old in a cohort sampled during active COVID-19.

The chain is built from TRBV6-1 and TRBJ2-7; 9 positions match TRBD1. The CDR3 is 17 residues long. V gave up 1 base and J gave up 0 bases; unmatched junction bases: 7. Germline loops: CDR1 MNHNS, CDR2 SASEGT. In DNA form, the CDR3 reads TGTGCCAGCAGTGAAGGGTGGGGACAGGGTGGCTCCTACGAGCAGTACTTC. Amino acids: CASSEGWGQGGSYEQYF.

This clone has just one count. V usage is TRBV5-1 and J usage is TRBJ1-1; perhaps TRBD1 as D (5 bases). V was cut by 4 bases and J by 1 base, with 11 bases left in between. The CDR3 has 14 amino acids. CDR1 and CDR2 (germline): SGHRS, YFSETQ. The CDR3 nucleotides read TGCGCCAGCAGCCCCGGACACCCGAACACTGAAGCTTTCTTT. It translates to CASSPGHPNTEAFF.

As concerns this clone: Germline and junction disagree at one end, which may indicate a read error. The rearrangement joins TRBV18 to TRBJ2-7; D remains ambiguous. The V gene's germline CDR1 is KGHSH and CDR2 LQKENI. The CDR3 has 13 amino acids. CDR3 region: CASSPQSSHEQYF. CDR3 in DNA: TGTGCCAGCTCACCACAAAGCTCCCACGAGCAGTACTTC.